Below are 18 T cell receptor beta chains sequenced from a single sample in a study of blood T cells in healthy people across ages. Together with a sample-barcoded 5' primer, a J-beta primer mix was included in a second PCR lasting about 7 to 11 cycles. TCRdb itself ran the 5' RACE reads through MiXCR, one entry per CDR3 protein. The table records about 1,500,000 distinct CDR3 sequences, 35% to 45% of them present only once. The sequenced material came from blood. These receptors were taken from a woman between 18 and 29 years old in good health.

V gene TRBV27 combines with J gene TRBJ2-1; 7 bases align to TRBD2. TRBJ2-7 explains the end of the DNA better; the J call may be wrong. This CDR3 is 15 amino acids long. The V gene's germline CDR1 is MNHEY and CDR2 SMNVEV (reference sequence). In DNA form, the CDR3 reads TGTGCCAGCAGTTTACTGGGACTACCCTACAATGAGCAGTACTTC. Amino acid sequence: CASSLLGLPYNEQYF.

This chain joins TRBV6-9 and TRBJ1-2; D is undetermined. V was cut by 6 bases and J by 5 bases, with 22 bases left in between. The CDR3 sequence is 16 residues long. Germline values: CDR1 MNHGY, CDR2 SVAAGI. The CDR3 coding sequence is TGTGCCAGCAGCCCGGCCCGATGGACTAACCCATATGGCTACACCTTC. Amino acid sequence: CASSPARWTNPYGYTF.

This chain joins TRBV7-2 and TRBJ2-1, with a tentative D call TRBD2 (6 bases). V was clipped by 4 bases and J by 3 bases, with 13 bases between them. The CDR3 is 15 residues long. Germline V gene data show CDR1 as SGHTA and CDR2 as FQGNSA. The CDR3 reads CASSSIPGVYNEQFF. CDR3 DNA: TGTGCCAGCAGCTCTATTCCGGGAGTCTACAATGAGCAGTTCTTC.

The count of this clonotype is one. The J gene is TRBJ1-1, the V gene TRBV7-8; 8 bases agree with TRBD1. V lost 5 bases, J lost 5 bases, and 13 bases stayed unmatched. Germline-derived CDR1 and CDR2 are SGHVS and FQNEAQ. The CDR3 has 16 amino acids. Here the CDR3 DNA reads TGTGCCAGCAGCCTTCCGCCAGGGGGCATAAATACTGAAGCTTTCTTT. This translates into CASSLPPGGINTEAFF. The full variable domain, rest sourced from reference TRBV7-8 and TRBJ1-1, is GAGVSQSPRYKVAKRGQDVALRCDPISGHVSLFWYQQALGQGPEFLTYFQNEAQLDKSGLPSDRFFAERPEGSVSTLKIQRTQQEDSAVYLCASSLPPGGINTEAFFGQGTRLTVV.

This clonotype was counted between two and nine times. The genes are TRBV2 and TRBJ1-2, with a tentative D call TRBD1 (5 bases). The CDR3 is made up of 15 amino acids. Germline V gene sequence: CDR1 SNHLY, CDR2 FYNNEI. The V end was cut by 7 bases, the J end by 5 bases, with 20 bases between. The CDR3: CASILANQGGYGYTF. CDR3 in DNA: TGTGCCAGCATCCTCGCAAACCAGGGAGGGTATGGCTACACCTTC.

The gene calls are TRBV18 and TRBJ1-5; 8 bases fit TRBD1. CDR3 size: 16 residues. Per germline, CDR1 KGHSH and CDR2 LQKENI. V lost 6 bases, J lost 3 bases, and 10 bases stayed unmatched. Here the CDR3 reads CASSQGASGTNQPQHF. DNA of the CDR3: TGTGCCAGCTCCCAGGGGGCGTCAGGGACCAATCAGCCCCAGCATTTT.

Only a few counts were recorded for this clonotype. The rearrangement joins TRBV28 to TRBJ2-3; 11 nucleotides agree with TRBD2. Germline-derived CDR1 and CDR2 are MDHEN and SYDVKM. Unmatched junction bases numbered 25, after V lost 9 bases and J lost 5 bases. The CDR3 has 20 amino acids. As DNA, the CDR3 is TGTGCCAGTAACACTGAACTCGGGCGTCTAGCGGGAGGCCCCAGAGATACGCAGTATTTT. It yields the protein CASNTELGRLAGGPRDTQYF. Full variable domain (outside the CDR3, taken from reference TRBV28 and TRBJ2-3): DVKVTQSSRYLVKRTGEKVFLECVQDMDHENMFWYRQDPGLGLRLIYFSYDVKMKEKGDIPEGYSVSREKKERFSLILESASTNQTSMYLCASNTELGRLAGGPRDTQYFGPGTRLTVL.

This chain uses TRBV27 with TRBJ2-2; 15 bases match TRBD2. Germline trimming cut 9 bases from V and 6 bases from J; bases unmatched to any gene: 11. This CDR3 has 17 amino acids. CDR1 is MNHEY, CDR2 SMNVEV, per germline (reference sequence). The CDR3 sequence is CARGTSGGNSVAGELFF. DNA of the CDR3: TGTGCCAGGGGGACTAGCGGGGGGAATTCAGTCGCCGGGGAGCTGTTTTTT.

The chain joins TRBV5-1 to TRBJ1-1, with D possibly TRBD1 on 5 matching bases. Germline V gives CDR1 SGHRS, CDR2 YFSETQ. V was clipped by 2 bases and J by 3 bases, with 14 bases between them. The CDR3 consists of 15 residues. DNA for the CDR3: TGCGCCAGCAGCTTAAGGGATCGGGGGGACACTGAAGCTTTCTTT. The encoded protein is CASSLRDRGDTEAFF.

The CDR3 DNA reads as TGCAGTGCGACTGAAAGCGGGGGACTTCACAATGAGCAGTTCTTC. It specifies CSATESGGLHNEQFF. The chain links TRBV20-1 to TRBJ2-1; the match to TRBD2 covers 8 bases. The CDR3 loop spans 15 amino acids. The ends lost 6 bases at V and 5 bases at J; junction bases unmatched: 12. Germline CDR1 reads DFQATT; CDR2 reads SNEGSKA (reference sequence).

V gene TRBV6-5 combines with J gene TRBJ2-5; the D gene is possibly TRBD2 (5 bases). Germline CDR1 and CDR2: MNHEY and SVGAGI. With 2 bases removed from V and 11 bases from J, the gap between germline ends came to 18 bases. There are 14 residues in the CDR3. CDR3 region: CASSYGRIRDEQYF. The CDR3 DNA sequence: TGTGCCAGCAGTTACGGGCGTATCCGGGATGAGCAGTACTTC.

The chain employs TRBV20-1 and TRBJ2-6; tentatively, D is TRBD2 (6 bases). Germline CDR1 and CDR2: DFQATT and SNEGSKA (reference sequence). The CDR3 has 18 amino acids. The ends were cut back, 0 bases at V and 0 bases at J, with 15 bases in the middle. CDR3 coding DNA: TGCAGTGCTAGAGAGGAAGTAGCGGTCCTCTCTGGGGCCAACGTCCTGACTTTC. It specifies CSAREEVAVLSGANVLTF.

This clonotype has more than one count but fewer than ten. CDR3 sequence (DNA): TGCGCCAGCTCCTTGGCGGCCCCAATGGGCTCCTACGAGCAGTACTTC. Translation gives CASSLAAPMGSYEQYF. The rearrangement links TRBV5-1 to TRBJ2-7; D gene ambiguous. V shed 7 bases and J shed 0 bases, with 20 bases lying between them. This CDR3 region has 16 residues. CDR1 is SGHRS, CDR2 YFSETQ, per germline. The full variable domain, in which reference TRBV5-1 and TRBJ2-7 provide the parts outside the CDR3, is KAGVTQTPRYLIKTRGQQVTLSCSPISGHRSVSWYQQTPGQGLQFLFEYFSETQRNKGNFPGRFSGRQFSNSRSEMNVSTLELGDSALYLCASSLAAPMGSYEQYFGPGTRLTVT.

The rearrangement links TRBV6-1 to TRBJ2-1; D not resolved. The CDR3 loop spans 13 amino acids. V lost 0 bases and J lost 8, with 8 bases in between. The germline gives CDR1 MNHNS, CDR2 SASEGT. The CDR3 DNA reads as TGTGCCAGCAGTGAAGCAGCCCCAGATGAGCAGTTCTTC. This translates into CASSEAAPDEQFF.

V is TRBV5-4 and J is TRBJ1-2, with D perhaps TRBD1 (5 bases). Between the trimmed V and J ends, which lost 4 bases and 3 bases, there was a span of 16 bases. The CDR3 is 15 amino acids. Germline values: CDR1 SGHNT, CDR2 YYREEE (reference sequence). CDR3 DNA sequence: TGTGCCAGCAGCCCCCCCGATAGGGGTGACTATGGCTACACCTTC. This encodes CASSPPDRGDYGYTF.

This clonotype was counted only a few times. This chain joins TRBV12-3 or TRBV12-4 and TRBJ2-5; 10 bases are a match to TRBD1. The V and J ends lost 3 bases and 2 bases, in that order; junction bases with no gene match: 6. This CDR3 is built from 16 residues. The CDR3 here is CASSFGDRGPQETQYF. The DNA for the CDR3 is TGTGCCAGCAGTTTTGGGGACAGGGGTCCTCAAGAGACCCAGTACTTC.

Concerning this clonotype itself: Being one base from a much bigger clone, this may be a read error. For the CDR3, the DNA is TGCAGCGTTGTAAGGCACTTCGGGGAGACCCGGTACTTC. Translation: CSVVRHFGETRYF. J is TRBJ2-4 and V is TRBV29-1, with D perhaps matching TRBD2 (5 bases). CDR1 SQVTM and CDR2 ANQGSEA come from the germline V gene. The length of the CDR3 is 13 residues. Deletions cut 4 bases from V and 15 bases from J, with 22 bases between.

This clonotype was seen more than once but under ten times. The chain carries TRBV5-1 and TRBJ2-7; no definite D call. Germline CDR1 SGHRS, CDR2 YFSETQ. Trimming took off 0 bases at V and 5 bases at J, with 18 bases between the two ends. CDR3 size: 16 residues. The CDR3 spells CASSLALGTNAHEQYF. The CDR3 nucleotides read TGCGCCAGCAGCTTGGCCTTGGGCACCAATGCCCACGAGCAGTACTTC.